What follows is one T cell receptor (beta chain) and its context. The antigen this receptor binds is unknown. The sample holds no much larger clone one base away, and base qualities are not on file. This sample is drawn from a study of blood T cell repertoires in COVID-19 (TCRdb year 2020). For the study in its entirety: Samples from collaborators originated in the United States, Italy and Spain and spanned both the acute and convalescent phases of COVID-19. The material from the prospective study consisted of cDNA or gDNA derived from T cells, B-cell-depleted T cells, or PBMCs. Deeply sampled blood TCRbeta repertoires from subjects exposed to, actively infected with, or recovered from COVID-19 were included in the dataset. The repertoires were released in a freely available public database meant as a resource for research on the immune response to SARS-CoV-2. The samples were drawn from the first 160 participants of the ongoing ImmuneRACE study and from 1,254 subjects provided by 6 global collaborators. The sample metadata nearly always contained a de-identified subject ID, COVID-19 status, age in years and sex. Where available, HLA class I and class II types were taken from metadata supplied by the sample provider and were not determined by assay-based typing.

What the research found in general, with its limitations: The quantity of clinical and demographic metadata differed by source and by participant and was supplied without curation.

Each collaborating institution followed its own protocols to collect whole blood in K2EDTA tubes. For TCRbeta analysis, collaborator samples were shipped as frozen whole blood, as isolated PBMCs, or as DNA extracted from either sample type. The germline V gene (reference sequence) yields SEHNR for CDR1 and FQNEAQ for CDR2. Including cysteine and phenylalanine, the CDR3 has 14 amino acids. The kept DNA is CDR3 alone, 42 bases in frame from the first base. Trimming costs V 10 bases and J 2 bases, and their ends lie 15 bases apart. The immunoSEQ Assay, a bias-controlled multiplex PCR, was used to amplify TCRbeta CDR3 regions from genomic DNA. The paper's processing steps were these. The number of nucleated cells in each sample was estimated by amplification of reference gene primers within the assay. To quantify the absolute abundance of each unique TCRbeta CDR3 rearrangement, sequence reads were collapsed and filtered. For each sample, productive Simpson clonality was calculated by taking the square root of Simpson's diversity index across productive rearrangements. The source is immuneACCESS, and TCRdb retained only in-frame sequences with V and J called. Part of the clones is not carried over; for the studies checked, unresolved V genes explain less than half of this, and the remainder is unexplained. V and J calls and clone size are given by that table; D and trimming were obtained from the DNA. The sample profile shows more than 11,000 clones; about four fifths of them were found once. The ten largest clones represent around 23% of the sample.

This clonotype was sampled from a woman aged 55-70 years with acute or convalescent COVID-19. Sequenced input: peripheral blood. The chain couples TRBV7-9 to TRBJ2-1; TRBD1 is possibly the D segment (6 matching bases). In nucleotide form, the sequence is TGTGCCACTCGATCCAGGGACACCTACAATGAGCAGTTCTTC. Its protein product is CATRSRDTYNEQFF.